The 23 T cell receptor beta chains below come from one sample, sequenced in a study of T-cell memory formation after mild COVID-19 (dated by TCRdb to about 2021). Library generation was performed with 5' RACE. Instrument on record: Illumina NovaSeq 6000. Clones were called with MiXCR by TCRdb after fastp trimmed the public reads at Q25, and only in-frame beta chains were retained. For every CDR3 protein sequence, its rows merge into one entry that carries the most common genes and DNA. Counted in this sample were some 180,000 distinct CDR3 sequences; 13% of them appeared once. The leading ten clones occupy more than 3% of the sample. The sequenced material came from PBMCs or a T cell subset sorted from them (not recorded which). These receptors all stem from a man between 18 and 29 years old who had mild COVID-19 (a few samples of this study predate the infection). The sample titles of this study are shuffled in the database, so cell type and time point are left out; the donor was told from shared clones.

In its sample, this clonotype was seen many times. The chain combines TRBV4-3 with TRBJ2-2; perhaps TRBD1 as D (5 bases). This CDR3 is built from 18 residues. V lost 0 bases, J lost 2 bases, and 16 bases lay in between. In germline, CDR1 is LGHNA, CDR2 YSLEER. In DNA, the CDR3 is TGCGCCAGCAGCCAAGAAACTACAGGACGCATTAACACCGGGGAGCTGTTTTTT. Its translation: CASSQETTGRINTGELFF.

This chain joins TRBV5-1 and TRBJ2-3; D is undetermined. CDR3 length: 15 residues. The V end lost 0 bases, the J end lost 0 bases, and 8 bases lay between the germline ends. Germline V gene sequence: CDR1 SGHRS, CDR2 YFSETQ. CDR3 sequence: CASSLGARSTDTQYF. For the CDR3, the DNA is TGCGCCAGCAGCTTGGGGGCCCGGAGCACAGATACGCAGTATTTT.

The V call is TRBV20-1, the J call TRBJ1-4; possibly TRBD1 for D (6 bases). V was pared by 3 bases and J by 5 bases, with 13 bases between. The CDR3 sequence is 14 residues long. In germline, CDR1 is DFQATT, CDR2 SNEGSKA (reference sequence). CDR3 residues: CSASPAGENEKLFF. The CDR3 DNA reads TGCAGTGCTAGTCCGGCAGGGGAGAATGAAAAACTGTTTTTT.

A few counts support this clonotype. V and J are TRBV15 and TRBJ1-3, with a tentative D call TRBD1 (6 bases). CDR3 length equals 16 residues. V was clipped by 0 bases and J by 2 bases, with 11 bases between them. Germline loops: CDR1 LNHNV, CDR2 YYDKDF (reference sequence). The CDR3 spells CATSRDIEGAGNTIYF. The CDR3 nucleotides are TGTGCCACCAGCAGAGATATCGAGGGGGCTGGAAACACCATATATTTT.

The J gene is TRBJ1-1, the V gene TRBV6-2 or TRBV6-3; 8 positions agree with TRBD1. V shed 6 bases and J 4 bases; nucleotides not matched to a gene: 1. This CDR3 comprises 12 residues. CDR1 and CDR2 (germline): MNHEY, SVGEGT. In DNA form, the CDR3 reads TGTGCCAGCAGGGACAGGGCCACTGAAGCTTTCTTT. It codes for CASRDRATEAFF.

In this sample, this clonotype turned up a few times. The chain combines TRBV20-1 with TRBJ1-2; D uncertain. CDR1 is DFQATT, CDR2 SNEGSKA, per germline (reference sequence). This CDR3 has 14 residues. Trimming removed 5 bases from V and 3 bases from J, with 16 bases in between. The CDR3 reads CSAVTPRVDYGYTF. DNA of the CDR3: TGCAGTGCTGTCACTCCTCGGGTAGACTATGGCTACACCTTC.

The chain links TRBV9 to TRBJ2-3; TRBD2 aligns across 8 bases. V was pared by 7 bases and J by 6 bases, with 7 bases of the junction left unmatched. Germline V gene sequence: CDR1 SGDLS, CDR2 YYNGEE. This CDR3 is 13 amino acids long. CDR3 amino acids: CASRRGAEDTQYF. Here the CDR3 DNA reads TGTGCCAGCCGGCGGGGGGCCGAGGATACGCAGTATTTT.

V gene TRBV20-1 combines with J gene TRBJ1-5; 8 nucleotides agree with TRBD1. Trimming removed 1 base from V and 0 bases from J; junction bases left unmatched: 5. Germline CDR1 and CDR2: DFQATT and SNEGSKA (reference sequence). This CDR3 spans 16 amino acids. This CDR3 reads CSARAGTGYSNQPQHF. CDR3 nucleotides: TGCAGTGCTAGAGCAGGGACAGGCTATAGCAATCAGCCCCAGCATTTT.

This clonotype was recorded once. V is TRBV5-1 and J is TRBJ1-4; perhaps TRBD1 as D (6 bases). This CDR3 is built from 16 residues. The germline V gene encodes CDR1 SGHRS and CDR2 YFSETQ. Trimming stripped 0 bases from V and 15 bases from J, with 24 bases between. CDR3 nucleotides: TGCGCCAGCAGCTTGGAGGGGGGACGGACTGAAGTGGCGGTGTTTTTT. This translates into CASSLEGGRTEVAVFF.

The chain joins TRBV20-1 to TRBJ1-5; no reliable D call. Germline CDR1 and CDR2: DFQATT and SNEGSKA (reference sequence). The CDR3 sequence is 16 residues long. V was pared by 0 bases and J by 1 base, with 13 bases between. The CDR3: CSARDLSGQSNQPQHF. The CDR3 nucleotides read TGCAGTGCTAGAGATCTGAGCGGGCAGAGCAATCAGCCCCAGCATTTT.

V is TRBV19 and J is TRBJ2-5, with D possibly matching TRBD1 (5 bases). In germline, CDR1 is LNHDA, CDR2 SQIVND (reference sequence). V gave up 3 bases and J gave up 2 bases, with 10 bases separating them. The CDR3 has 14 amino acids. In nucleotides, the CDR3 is TGTGCCAGTAGTATCTCTCAGGGTCAAGAGACCCAGTACTTC. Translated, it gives CASSISQGQETQYF.

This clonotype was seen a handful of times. The CDR3 DNA reads TGTGCCAGCAGCCAAGTTGGGCCCATCTATGGCTACACCTTC. Protein product: CASSQVGPIYGYTF. This chain connects TRBV3-1 to TRBJ1-2; D remains ambiguous. Germline V gene lookup returns CDR1 LGHDT and CDR2 YNNKEL (reference sequence). The CDR3 extends over 14 amino acids. The germline V and J ends were trimmed by 1 base and 4 bases, with 10 bases remaining between them. Drawing the rest from reference TRBV3-1 and TRBJ1-2, the complete variable domain is DTAVSQTPKYLVTQMGNDKSIKCEQNLGHDTMYWYKQDSKKFLKIMFSYNNKELIINETVPNRFSPKSPDKAHLNLHINSLELGDSAVYFCASSQVGPIYGYTFGSGTRLTVV.

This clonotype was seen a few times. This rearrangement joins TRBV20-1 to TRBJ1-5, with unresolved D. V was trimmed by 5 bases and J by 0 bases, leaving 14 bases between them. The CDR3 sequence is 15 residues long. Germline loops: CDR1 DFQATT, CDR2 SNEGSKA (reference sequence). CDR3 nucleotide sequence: TGCAGTGCTGGCGGGTCTTTTTATAGCAATCAGCCCCAGCATTTT. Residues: CSAGGSFYSNQPQHF.

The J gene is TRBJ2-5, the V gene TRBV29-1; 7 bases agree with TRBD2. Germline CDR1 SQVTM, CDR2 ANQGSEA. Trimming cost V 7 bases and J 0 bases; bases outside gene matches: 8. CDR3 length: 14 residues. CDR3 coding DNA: TGCAGCGCCCCCGTGGGGGGGTACCAAGAGACCCAGTACTTC. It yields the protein CSAPVGGYQETQYF.

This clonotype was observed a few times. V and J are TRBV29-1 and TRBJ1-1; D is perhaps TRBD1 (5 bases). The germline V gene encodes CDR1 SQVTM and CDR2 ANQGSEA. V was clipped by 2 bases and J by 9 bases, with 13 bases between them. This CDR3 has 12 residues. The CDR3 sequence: CSVESSGSKAFF. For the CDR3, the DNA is TGCAGCGTTGAATCGTCAGGGTCGAAAGCTTTCTTT.

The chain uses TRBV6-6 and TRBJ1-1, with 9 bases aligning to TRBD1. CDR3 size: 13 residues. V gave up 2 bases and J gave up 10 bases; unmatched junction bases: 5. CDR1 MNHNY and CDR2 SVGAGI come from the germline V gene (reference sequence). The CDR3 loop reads CASSYGDRARAFF. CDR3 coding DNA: TGTGCCAGCAGTTACGGGGACAGGGCTCGAGCTTTCTTT.

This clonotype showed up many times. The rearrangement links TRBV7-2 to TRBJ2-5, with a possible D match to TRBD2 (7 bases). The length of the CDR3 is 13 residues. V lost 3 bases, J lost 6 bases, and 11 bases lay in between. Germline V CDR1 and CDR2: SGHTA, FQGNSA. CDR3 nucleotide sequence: TGTGCCAGCAGCTTCCGGGGGGCAAAGACCCAGTACTTC. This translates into CASSFRGAKTQYF.

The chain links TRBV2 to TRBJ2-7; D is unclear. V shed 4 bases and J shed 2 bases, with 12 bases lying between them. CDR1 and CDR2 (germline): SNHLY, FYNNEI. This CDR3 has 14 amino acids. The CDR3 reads CASSVQTDPYEQYF. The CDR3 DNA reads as TGTGCCAGCAGTGTTCAAACGGACCCCTACGAGCAGTACTTC.

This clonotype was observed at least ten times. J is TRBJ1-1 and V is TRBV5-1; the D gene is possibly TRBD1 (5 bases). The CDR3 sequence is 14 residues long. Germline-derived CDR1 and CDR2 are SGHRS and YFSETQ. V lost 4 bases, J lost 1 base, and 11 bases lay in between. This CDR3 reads CASSPGTGNTEAFF. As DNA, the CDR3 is TGCGCCAGCAGCCCCGGGACGGGGAACACTGAAGCTTTCTTT.

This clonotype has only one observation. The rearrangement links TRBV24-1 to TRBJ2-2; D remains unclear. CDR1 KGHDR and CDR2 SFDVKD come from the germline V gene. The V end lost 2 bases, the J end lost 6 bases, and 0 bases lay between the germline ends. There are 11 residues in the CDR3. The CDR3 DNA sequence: TGTGCCACCAGTGATTCCGGGGAGCTGTTTTTT. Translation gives CATSDSGELFF.

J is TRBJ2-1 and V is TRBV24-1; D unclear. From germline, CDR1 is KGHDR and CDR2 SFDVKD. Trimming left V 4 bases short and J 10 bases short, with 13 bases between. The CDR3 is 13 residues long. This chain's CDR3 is CATSDPIKYEQFF. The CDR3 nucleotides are TGTGCCACCAGTGACCCGATTAAATACGAGCAGTTCTTC.

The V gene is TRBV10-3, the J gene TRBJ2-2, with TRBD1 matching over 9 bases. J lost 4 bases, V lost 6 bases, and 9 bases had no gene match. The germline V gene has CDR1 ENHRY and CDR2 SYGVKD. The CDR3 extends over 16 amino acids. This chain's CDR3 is CAIREWTGESTGELFF. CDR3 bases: TGTGCCATCAGAGAATGGACAGGGGAGAGCACCGGGGAGCTGTTTTTT.

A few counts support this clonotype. The CDR3 coding sequence is TGCGCCAGCGGAACAAGAGGGGGTGAAGATACGCAGTATTTT. It is translated as CASGTRGGEDTQYF. The chain combines TRBV5-1 with TRBJ2-3, with a weak D call TRBD1 (6 bases). The ends were cut back, 7 bases at V and 5 bases at J, with 17 bases in the middle. Germline V gene data show CDR1 as SGHRS and CDR2 as YFSETQ. The CDR3 spans 14 residues.